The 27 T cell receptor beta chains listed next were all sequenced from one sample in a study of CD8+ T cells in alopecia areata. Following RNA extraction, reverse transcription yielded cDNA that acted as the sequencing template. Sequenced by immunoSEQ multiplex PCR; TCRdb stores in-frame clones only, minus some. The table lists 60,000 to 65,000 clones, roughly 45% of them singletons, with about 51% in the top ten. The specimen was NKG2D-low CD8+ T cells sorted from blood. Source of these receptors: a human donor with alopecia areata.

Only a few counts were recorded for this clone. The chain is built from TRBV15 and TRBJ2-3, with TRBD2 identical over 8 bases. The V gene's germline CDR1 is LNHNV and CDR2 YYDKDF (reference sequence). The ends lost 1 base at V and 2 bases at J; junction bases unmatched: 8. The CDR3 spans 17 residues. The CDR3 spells CATSRAPGLAITDTQYF. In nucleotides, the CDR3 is TGTGCCACCAGCAGAGCACCCGGACTAGCAATCACAGATACGCAGTATTTT. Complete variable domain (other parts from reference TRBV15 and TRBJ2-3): DAMVIQNPRYQVTQFGKPVTLSCSQTLNHNVMYWYQQKSSQAPKLLFHYYDKDFNNEADTPDNFQSRRPNTSFCFLDIRSPGLGDTAMYLCATSRAPGLAITDTQYFGPGTRLTVL.

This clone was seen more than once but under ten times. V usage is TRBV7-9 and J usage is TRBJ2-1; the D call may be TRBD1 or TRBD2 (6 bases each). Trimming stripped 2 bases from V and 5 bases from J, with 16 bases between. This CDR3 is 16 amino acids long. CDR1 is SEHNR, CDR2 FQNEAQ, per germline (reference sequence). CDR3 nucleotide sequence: TGTGCCAGCAGCTTATCGTGGCCAGGGGAGGACAATGAGCAGTTCTTC. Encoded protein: CASSLSWPGEDNEQFF.

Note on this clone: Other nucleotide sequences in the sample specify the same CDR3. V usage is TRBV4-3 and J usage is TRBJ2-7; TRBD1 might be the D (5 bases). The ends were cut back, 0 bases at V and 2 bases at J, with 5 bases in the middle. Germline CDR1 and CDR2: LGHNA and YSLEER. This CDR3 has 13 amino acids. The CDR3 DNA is TGCGCCAGCAGCCAAGACAGGGCCTACGAGCAGTACTTC. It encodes CASSQDRAYEQYF.

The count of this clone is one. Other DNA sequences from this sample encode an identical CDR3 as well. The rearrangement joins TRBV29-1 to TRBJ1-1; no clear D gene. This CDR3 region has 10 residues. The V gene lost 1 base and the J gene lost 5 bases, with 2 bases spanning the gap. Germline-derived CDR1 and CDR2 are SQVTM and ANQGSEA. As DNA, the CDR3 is TGCAGCGTTGAAGGGACTGAAGCTTTCTTT. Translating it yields CSVEGTEAFF.

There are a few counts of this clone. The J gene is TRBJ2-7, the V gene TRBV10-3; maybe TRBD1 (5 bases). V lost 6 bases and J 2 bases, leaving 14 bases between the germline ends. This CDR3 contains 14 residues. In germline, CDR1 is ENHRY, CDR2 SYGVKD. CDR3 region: CAIRKSDSPYEQYF. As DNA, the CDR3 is TGTGCCATCAGGAAAAGCGACAGCCCCTACGAGCAGTACTTC.

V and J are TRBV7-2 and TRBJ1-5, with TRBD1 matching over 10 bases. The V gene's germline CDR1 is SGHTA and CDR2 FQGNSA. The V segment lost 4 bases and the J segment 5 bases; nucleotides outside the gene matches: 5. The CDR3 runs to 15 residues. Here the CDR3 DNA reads TGTGCCAGCAGCTCAGGACAGGGGGAACATCAGCCCCAGCATTTT. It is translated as CASSSGQGEHQPQHF.

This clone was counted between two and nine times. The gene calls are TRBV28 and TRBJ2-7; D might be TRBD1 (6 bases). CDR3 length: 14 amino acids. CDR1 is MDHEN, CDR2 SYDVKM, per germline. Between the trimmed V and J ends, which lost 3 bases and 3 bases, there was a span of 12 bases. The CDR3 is CASSFQGQSYEQYF. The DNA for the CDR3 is TGTGCCAGCAGTTTCCAAGGACAGAGCTACGAGCAGTACTTC.

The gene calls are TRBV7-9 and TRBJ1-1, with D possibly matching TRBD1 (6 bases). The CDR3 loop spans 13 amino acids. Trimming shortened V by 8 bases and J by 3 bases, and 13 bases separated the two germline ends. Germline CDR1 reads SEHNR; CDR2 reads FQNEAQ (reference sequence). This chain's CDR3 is CASEGGLDTEAFF. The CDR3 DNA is TGTGCCAGCGAGGGGGGGCTAGACACTGAAGCTTTCTTT.

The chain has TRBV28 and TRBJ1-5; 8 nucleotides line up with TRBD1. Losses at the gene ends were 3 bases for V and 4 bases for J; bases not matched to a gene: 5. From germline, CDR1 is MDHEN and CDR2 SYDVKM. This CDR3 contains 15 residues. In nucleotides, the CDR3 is TGTGCCAGCAGTTTGAGGAGGACAGGGAATCAGCCCCAGCATTTT. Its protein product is CASSLRRTGNQPQHF.

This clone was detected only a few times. CDR3 region: CASSDLGARGGSYEQYF. The CDR3, as DNA: TGTGCCAGCAGCGACCTGGGAGCTAGGGGTGGCTCCTACGAGCAGTACTTC. This chain connects TRBV7-9 to TRBJ2-7; D possibly matches TRBD1 or TRBD2 (5 bases each). In germline, CDR1 is SEHNR, CDR2 FQNEAQ (reference sequence). The CDR3 loop spans 17 amino acids. V shed 5 bases and J shed 0 bases, with 20 bases lying between them. The full variable domain, rest sourced from reference TRBV7-9 and TRBJ2-7, is DTGVSQNPRHKITKRGQNVTFRCDPISEHNRLYWYRQTLGQGPEFLTYFQNEAQLEKSRLLSDRFSAERPKGSFSTLEIQRTEQGDSAMYLCASSDLGARGGSYEQYFGPGTRLTVT.

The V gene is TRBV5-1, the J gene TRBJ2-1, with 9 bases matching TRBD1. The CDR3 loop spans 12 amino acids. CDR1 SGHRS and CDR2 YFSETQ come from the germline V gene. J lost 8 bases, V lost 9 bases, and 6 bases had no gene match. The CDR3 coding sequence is TGCGCCACGGGGACAGGGATGGATGAGCAGTTCTTC. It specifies CATGTGMDEQFF.

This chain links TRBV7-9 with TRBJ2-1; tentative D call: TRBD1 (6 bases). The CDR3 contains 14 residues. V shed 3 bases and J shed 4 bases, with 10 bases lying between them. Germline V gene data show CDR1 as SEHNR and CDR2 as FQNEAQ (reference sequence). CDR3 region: CASSFRDKYNEQFF. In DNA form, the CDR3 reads TGTGCCAGCAGCTTTCGGGACAAATACAATGAGCAGTTCTTC.

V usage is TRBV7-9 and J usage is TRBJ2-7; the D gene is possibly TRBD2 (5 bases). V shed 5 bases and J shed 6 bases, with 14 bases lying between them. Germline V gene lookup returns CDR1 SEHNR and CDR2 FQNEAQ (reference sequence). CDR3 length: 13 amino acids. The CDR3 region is CASSLSGQFEQYF. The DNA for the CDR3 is TGTGCCAGCAGCCTAAGCGGTCAATTCGAGCAGTACTTC.

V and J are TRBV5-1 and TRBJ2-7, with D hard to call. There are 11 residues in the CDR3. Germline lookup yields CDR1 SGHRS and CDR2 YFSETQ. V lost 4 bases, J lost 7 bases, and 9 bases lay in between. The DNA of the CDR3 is TGCGCCAGCAGCGAAGGGTGGGAGCAGTACTTC. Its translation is CASSEGWEQYF.

The CDR3 protein is CSAREGYGYTF. CDR3 nucleotides: TGCAGTGCTAGAGAGGGCTATGGCTACACCTTC. The chain has TRBV20-1 and TRBJ1-2; D not resolved. The CDR3 is 11 amino acids. V lost 0 bases, J lost 4 bases, and 3 bases lay in between. The germline V gene has CDR1 DFQATT and CDR2 SNEGSKA (reference sequence).

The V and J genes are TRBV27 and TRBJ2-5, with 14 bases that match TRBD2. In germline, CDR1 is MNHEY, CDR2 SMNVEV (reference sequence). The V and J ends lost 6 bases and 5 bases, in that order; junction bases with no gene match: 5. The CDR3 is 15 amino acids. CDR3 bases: TGTGCCAGCAGGGGACTAGCGGGAGCGGCGGAGACCCAGTACTTC. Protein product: CASRGLAGAAETQYF.

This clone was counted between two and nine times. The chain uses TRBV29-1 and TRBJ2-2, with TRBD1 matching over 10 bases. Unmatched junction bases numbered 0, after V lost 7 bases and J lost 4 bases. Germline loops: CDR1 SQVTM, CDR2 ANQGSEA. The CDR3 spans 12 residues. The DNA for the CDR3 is TGCAGCGGGACAGGGGGCACCGGGGAGCTGTTTTTT. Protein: CSGTGGTGELFF.

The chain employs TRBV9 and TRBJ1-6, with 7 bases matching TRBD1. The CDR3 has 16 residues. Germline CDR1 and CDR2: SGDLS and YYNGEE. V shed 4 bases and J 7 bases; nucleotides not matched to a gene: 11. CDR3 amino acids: CASSPKGQTKNSPLHF. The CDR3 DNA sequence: TGTGCCAGCAGCCCTAAGGGACAGACGAAAAATTCACCCCTCCACTTT.

The CDR3 DNA reads as TGTGCCAGCAGGCGGACAGGGGGCGCGTCGGAGACCCAGTACTTC. This gives the protein CASRRTGGASETQYF. The chain combines TRBV6-5 with TRBJ2-5; the match to TRBD1 covers 11 bases. CDR3 length: 15 residues. CDR1 and CDR2 from the germline V gene are MNHEY and SVGAGI. Trimming at V came to 6 bases and at J to 5 bases, leaving 8 bases not matched to a gene.

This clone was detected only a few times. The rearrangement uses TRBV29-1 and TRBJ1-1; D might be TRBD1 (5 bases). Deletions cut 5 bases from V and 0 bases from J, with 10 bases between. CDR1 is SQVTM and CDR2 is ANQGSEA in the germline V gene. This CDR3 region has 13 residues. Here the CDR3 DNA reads TGCAGCGTTTACCGACAGATGAACACTGAAGCTTTCTTT. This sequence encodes CSVYRQMNTEAFF.

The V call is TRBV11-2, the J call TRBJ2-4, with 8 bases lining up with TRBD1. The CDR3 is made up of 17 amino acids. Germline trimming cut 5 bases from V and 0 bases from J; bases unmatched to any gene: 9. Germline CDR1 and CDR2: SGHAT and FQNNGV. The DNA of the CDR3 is TGTGCCAGCAGCCCCGATACAGGGGGTATAGCCAAAAACATTCAGTACTTC. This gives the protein CASSPDTGGIAKNIQYF. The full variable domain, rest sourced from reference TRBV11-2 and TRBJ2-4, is EAGVAQSPRYKIIEKRQSVAFWCNPISGHATLYWYQQILGQGPKLLIQFQNNGVVDDSQLPKDRFSAERLKGVDSTLKIQPAKLEDSAVYLCASSPDTGGIAKNIQYFGAGTRLSVL.

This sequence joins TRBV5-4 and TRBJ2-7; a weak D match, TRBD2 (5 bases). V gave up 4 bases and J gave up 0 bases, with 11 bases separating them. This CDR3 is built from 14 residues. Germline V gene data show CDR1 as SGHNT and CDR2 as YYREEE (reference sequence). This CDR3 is CASSTSGSSYEQYF. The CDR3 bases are TGTGCCAGCAGCACCAGCGGAAGCTCCTACGAGCAGTACTTC.

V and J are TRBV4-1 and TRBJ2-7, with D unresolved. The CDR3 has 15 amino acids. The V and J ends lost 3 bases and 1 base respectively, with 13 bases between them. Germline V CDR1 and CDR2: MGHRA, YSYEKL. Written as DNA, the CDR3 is TGCGCCAGCAGCCATATGGAGAAGGAATCCTACGAGCAGTACTTC. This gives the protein CASSHMEKESYEQYF.

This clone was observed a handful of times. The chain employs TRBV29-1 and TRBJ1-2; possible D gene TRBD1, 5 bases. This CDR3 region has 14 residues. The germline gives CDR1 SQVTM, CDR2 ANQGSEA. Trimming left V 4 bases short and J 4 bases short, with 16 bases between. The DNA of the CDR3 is TGCAGCGTTGTGGCCAGGACATCGACCTATGGCTACACCTTC. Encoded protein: CSVVARTSTYGYTF.

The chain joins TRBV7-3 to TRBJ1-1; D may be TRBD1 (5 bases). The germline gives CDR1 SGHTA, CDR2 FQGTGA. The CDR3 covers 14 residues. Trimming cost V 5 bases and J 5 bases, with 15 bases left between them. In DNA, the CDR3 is TGTGCCAGCAGCCAAGACGGGGGGTGGACTGAAGCTTTCTTT. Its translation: CASSQDGGWTEAFF.

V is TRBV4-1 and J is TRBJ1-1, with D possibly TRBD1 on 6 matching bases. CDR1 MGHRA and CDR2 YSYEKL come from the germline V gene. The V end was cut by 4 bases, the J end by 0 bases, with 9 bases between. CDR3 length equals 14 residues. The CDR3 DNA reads TGCGCCAGCAGCCGGACAGAACTGAACACTGAAGCTTTCTTT. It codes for CASSRTELNTEAFF.

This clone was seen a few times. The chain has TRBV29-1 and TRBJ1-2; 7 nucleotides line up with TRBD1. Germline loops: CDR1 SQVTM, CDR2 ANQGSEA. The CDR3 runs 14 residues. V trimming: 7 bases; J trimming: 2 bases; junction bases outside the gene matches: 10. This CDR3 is CSATGGRGNYGYTF. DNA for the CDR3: TGCAGCGCCACAGGCGGCAGGGGGAACTATGGCTACACCTTC.